This is a list of T cell receptor beta chains from one sample in a study of T-cell reconstitution after alpha-beta-depleted transplantation in children. A single record per CDR3 protein comes from TCRdb applying MiXCR to the PCR reads. The sample includes 610,000 or so distinct CDR3 sequences, 20% to 30% of them seen just once. Sequenced here: PBMCs, sampled before TCRalphabeta/CD19-depleted stem cell transplant. The receptor set was obtained from a boy younger than two with Wiskott-Aldrich syndrome, due to receive a stem cell transplant. Both conserved end residues are part of each CDR3. The D gene is left open where the match is weak. The size field is filled for only some rows; it gives once, few, many or a size class.

V gene,clone size,J gene,D gene,CDR3 DNA,CDR3 protein
TRBV30,few,TRBJ1-5,-,TGTGCCTGGAGTAGGGGACTCAGCAATCAGCCCCAGCATTTT,CAWSRGLSNQPQHF
TRBV5-1,few,TRBJ2-7,TRBD1,TGCGCCAGCAGCTTGGGGGCCGGGACAGGGTACTACGAGCAGTACTTC,CASSLGAGTGYYEQYF
TRBV10-1,-,TRBJ2-7,TRBD1,TGCGCCAGCAGTGAGTGGGGGACAGCGCAGTACTTC,CASSEWGTAQYF
TRBV12-3/TRBV12-4,-,TRBJ2-6,-,TGTGCCAGCAGTTTTGGGCAGGGTAGCTCTGGGGCCAACGTCCTGACTTTC,CASSFGQGSSGANVLTF
TRBV20-1,few,TRBJ2-1,-,TGCAGTGCTAGGTCGGTATCCTACAATGAGCAGTTCTTC,CSARSVSYNEQFF
TRBV29-1,few,TRBJ1-1,-,TGCAGCGTTGGGGGGCGGGGGCTGAACACTGAAGCTTTCTTT,CSVGGRGLNTEAFF
TRBV14,few,TRBJ2-1,TRBD2,TGTGCCAGCAGCCAACTCCTAGCGGGAGTCTACAATGAGCAGTTCTTC,CASSQLLAGVYNEQFF
TRBV19,-,TRBJ2-1,-,TGTGCCAGTAGTCCGCAGGGGAAGGACTGGTCTCACAATGAGCAGTTCTTC,CASSPQGKDWSHNEQFF
TRBV15,few,TRBJ2-5,TRBD2,TGTGCCACCAGCAGAGATCGAACGAGAGCGGGAGCAGAGACCCAGTACTTC,CATSRDRTRAGAETQYF
TRBV5-1,-,TRBJ1-2,TRBD1,TGCGCCAGCAGCCTCCTGACAGGGTATGGAGGCGGCTACACCTTC,CASSLLTGYGGGYTF
TRBV20-1,-,TRBJ2-7,TRBD2,TGCAGTGCTAGCTGGACTAGCGGGGTCTCCTACGAGCAGTACTTC,CSASWTSGVSYEQYF
TRBV11-2,few,TRBJ2-5,TRBD2,TGTGCCAGCAGCCAAACGGGGGGCCAAGAGACCCAGTACTTC,CASSQTGGQETQYF
TRBV20-1,-,TRBJ1-4,-,TGCAGTGCCCCTGTCGGGGACGAGGACGAAAAACTGTTTTTT,CSAPVGDEDEKLFF
TRBV20-1,-,TRBJ2-5,-,TGCAGTGCTAGTAAGAGTGGCCAAGAGACCCAGTACTTC,CSASKSGQETQYF
TRBV18,-,TRBJ2-7,TRBD1,TGTGCCAGCTCGTCCGGGACAGGGAACTACGAGCAGTACTTC,CASSSGTGNYEQYF
TRBV7-8,-,TRBJ2-1,-,TGTGCCAGCAGCTTATTGGGGTTCTCCTACAATGAGCAGTTCTTC,CASSLLGFSYNEQFF
TRBV7-9,few,TRBJ1-1,-,TGTGCCAGCAGCTTCTGGGGGGGCACTGAAGCTTTCTTT,CASSFWGGTEAFF
TRBV28,few,TRBJ1-3,-,TGTGCCAGCAGTTCCGTCAGCTCTGGAAACACCATATATTTT,CASSSVSSGNTIYF
TRBV5-1,-,TRBJ2-1,TRBD1,TGCGCCAGCAGCATGGGAACCGGGACAGCAACTTACAATGAGCAGTTCTTC,CASSMGTGTATYNEQFF
TRBV10-3,-,TRBJ2-7,TRBD2,TGTGCCATCAGCTCCGGGACTAGCGCTTACGAGCAGTACTTC,CAISSGTSAYEQYF
TRBV2,few,TRBJ2-1,TRBD2,TGTGCCAGCAGGGAACTAGCGGGAGTCTACAATGAGCAGTTCTTC,CASRELAGVYNEQFF
TRBV2,few,TRBJ2-1,-,TGTGCCAGCAGATACACTAGCACCTACAATGAGCAGTTCTTC,CASRYTSTYNEQFF
TRBV5-1,-,TRBJ1-1,-,TGCGCCAGCAGCTTGGCGGCCAGGGTCCGGACTGAAGCTTTCTTT,CASSLAARVRTEAFF
TRBV28,-,TRBJ2-3,-,TGTGCCAGCAGTTTAGAAGGGTTTGTAGATACGCAGTATTTT,CASSLEGFVDTQYF
TRBV5-8,-,TRBJ1-6,-,TGTGCCAGCAGCTCCGCCGGGACTGGTGGTTCACCCCTCCACTTT,CASSSAGTGGSPLHF
TRBV7-9,few,TRBJ2-1,TRBD2,TGTGCCAGCAGCTCTAGCGGGAGATTGAATGAGCAGTTCTTC,CASSSSGRLNEQFF
TRBV25-1,few,TRBJ2-7,-,TGTGCCAGCAGTGTGGCCGGGGCGAGGGAACAGTACTTC,CASSVAGAREQYF
TRBV15,few,TRBJ2-1,TRBD2,TGTGCCACCAGCAGCCTAGCGGGAGGGTACAATGAGCAGTTCTTC,CATSSLAGGYNEQFF
TRBV20-1,many,TRBJ2-7,TRBD2,TGCAGTGCCTTAGCGGGAGGTTCGTACGAGCAGTACTTC,CSALAGGSYEQYF
TRBV24-1,-,TRBJ2-1,-,TGTGCCACCAGTGACTCTAGACTAGTAAACTACAATGAGCAGTTCTTC,CATSDSRLVNYNEQFF
TRBV5-1,-,TRBJ2-7,TRBD1,TGCGCCAGCAGCTTCCTGAGACAGGGTGTGTACGAGCAGTACTTC,CASSFLRQGVYEQYF
TRBV5-1,-,TRBJ1-1,-,TGCGCCAGCAGCTCTCAGGGTAGGGACACTGAAGCTTTCTTT,CASSSQGRDTEAFF
TRBV7-6,-,TRBJ2-2,TRBD2,TGTGCCAGCAGCTTAGAGTCGGCGGGAGAGGGTCCCACCGGGGAGCTGTTTTTT,CASSLESAGEGPTGELFF
TRBV11-2,-,TRBJ2-3,TRBD2,TGTGCCAGCAGCTTAGATCTGGGGGGTCGAGCGGGAGGACGGAAAGATACGCAGTATTTT,CASSLDLGGRAGGRKDTQYF
TRBV3-1,few,TRBJ1-1,TRBD1,TGTGCCAGCAGGGACAGGGGATGGAACACTGAAGCTTTCTTT,CASRDRGWNTEAFF
TRBV7-9,-,TRBJ2-1,TRBD2,TGTGCCAGCAGCTTAAAGTCTAGCGGGAGGAGTGAGCAGTTCTTC,CASSLKSSGRSEQFF
TRBV7-8,few,TRBJ2-7,TRBD1,TGTGCCAGCAGCTCAACTGAGACAGGGCCCTACGAGCAGTACTTC,CASSSTETGPYEQYF